The clone carrying this TCR beta chain was recorded at least ten times. The antigen is unknown. This entry is derived from a study of neurological immune-mediated disorders. Study conclusions and caveats: TCR clonal expansion peaked in HTLV-1-associated myelopathy patients and was lowest in multiple sclerosis patients. It was the repertoires of 18 of 34 multiple sclerosis patients that phylogenetic grouping placed in one related-CDR3 cluster, which is a possible signature.

Time point in this sample: longitudinal time-point 2. This CDR3 contains 14 residues. Germline CDR1 SGHRS, CDR2 YFSETQ. V was pared by 7 bases and J by 2 bases, with 12 bases between. Via MiXCR, TCRdb re-called the 5' RACE reads, giving one row per CDR3 protein. The sample carries approximately 80,000 distinct CDR3 sequences, over 4.5% recorded once. The receptor was derived from a woman aged 60-75 years with multiple sclerosis. The gene calls are TRBV5-1 and TRBJ2-2, with D perhaps matching TRBD2 (6 bases). The sample consisted of PBMCs. CDR3 in DNA: TGCGCCAGCGGTGGGGACTTCAACACCGGGGAGCTGTTTTTT. This translates into CASGGDFNTGELFF.